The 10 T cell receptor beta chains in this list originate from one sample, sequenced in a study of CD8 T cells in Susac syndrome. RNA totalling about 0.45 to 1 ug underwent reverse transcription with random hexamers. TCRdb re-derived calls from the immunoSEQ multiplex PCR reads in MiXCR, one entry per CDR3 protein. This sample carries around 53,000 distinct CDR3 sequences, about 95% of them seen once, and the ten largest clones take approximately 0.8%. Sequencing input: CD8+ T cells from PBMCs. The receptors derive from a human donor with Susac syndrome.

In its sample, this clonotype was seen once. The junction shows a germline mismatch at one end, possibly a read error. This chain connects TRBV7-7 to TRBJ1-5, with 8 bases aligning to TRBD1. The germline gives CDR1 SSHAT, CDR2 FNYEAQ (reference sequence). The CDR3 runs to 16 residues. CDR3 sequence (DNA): TGTGCTAGCAGTCCCGACAGGGGTGGTAGCAATCAGCCCCAGCATTTT. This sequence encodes CASSPDRGGSNQPQHF. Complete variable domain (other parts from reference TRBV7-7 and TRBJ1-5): GAGVSQSPRYKVTKRGQDVTLRCDPISSHATLYWYQQALGQGPEFLTYFNYEAQPDKSGLPSDRFSAERPEGSISTLTIQRTEQRDSAMYRCASSPDRGGSNQPQHFGDGTRLSIL.

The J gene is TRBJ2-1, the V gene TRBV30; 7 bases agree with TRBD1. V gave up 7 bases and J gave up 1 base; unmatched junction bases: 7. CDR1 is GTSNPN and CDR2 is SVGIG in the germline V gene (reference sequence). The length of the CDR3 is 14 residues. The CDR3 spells CASRPTGSYNEQFF. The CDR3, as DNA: TGTGCCTCCCGCCCGACAGGGTCCTACAATGAGCAGTTCTTC.

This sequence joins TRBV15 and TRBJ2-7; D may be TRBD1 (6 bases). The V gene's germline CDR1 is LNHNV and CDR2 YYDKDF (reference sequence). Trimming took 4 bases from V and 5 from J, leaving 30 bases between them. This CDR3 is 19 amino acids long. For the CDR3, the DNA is TGTGCCACCAGCACCAACCTCCCGACAGGCTCCGAGCCCCTCCACGAGCAGTACTTC. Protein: CATSTNLPTGSEPLHEQYF.

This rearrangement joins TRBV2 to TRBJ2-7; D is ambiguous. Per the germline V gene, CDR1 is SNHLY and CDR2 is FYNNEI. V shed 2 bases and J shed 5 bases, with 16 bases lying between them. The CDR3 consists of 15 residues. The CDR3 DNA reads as TGTGCCAGCAGTGAACCAGTACGGACCGCGGACGAGCAGTACTTC. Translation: CASSEPVRTADEQYF. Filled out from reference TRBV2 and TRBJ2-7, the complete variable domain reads EPEVTQTPSHQVTQMGQEVILRCVPISNHLYFYWYRQILGQKVEFLVSFYNNEISEKSEIFDDQFSVERPDGSNFTLKIRSTKLEDSAMYFCASSEPVRTADEQYFGPGTRLTVT.

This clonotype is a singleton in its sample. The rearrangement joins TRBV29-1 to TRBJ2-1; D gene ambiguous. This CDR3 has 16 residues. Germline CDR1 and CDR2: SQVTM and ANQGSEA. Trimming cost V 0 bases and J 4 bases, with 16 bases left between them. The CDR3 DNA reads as TGCAGCGTTGAAGATCTCGGTCCCCTAATATACAATGAGCAGTTCTTC. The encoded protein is CSVEDLGPLIYNEQFF.

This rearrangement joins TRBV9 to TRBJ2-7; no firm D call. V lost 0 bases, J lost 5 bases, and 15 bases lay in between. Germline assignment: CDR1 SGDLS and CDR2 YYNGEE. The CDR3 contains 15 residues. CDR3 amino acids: CASSVEISLLHEQYF. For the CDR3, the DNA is TGTGCCAGCAGCGTAGAAATCTCTTTGTTGCACGAGCAGTACTTC.

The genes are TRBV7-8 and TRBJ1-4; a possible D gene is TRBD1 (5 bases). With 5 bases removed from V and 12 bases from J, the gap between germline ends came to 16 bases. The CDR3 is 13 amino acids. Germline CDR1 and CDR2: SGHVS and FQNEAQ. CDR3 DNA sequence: TGTGCCAGCAGCATCAGAGGGGTATTAGAACTGTTTTTT. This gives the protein CASSIRGVLELFF.

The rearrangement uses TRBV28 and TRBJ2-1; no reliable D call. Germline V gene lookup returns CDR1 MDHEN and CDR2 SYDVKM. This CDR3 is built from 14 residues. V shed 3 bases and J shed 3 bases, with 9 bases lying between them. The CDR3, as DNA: TGTGCCAGCAGTTTGGGTATAGGCTACAATGAGCAGTTCTTC. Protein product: CASSLGIGYNEQFF.

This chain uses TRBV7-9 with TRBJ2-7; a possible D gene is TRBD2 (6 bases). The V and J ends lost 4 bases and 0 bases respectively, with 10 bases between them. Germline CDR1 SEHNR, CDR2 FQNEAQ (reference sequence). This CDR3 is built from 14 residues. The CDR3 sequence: CASSWDGSSYEQYF. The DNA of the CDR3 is TGTGCCAGCAGCTGGGACGGGAGCTCCTACGAGCAGTACTTC.

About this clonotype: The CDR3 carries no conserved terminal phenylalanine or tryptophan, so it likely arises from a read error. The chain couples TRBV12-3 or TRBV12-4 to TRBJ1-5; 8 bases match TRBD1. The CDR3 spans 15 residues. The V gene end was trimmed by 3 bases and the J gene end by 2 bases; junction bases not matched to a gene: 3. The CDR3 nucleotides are TGTGCCAGCAGTTTGGACAGGGAGGGCAATCAGCCCCAGCATTCT. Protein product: CASSLDREGNQPQHS.